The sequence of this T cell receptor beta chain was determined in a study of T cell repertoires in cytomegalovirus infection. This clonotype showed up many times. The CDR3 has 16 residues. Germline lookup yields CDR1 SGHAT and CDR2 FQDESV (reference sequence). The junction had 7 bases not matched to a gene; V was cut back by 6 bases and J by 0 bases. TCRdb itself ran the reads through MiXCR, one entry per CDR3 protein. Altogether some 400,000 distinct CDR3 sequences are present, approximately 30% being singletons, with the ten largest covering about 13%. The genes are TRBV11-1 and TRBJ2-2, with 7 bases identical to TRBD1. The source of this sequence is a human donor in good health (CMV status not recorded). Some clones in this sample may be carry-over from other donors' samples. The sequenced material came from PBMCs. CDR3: CASRLVGTANTGELFF. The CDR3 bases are TGTGCCAGCAGACTAGTTGGGACAGCGAACACCGGGGAGCTGTTTTTT.